This TCR beta chain derives from a study of blood T cell repertoires in COVID-19. The length of the CDR3 is 13 residues. CDR1 SGHTA and CDR2 FQGNSA come from the germline V gene. V was clipped by 5 bases and J by 3 bases, with 8 bases between them. Original data processing: Amplification with reference gene primers provided the estimates of nucleated cell counts. Profiled with immunoSEQ multiplex PCR; TCRdb holds only in-frame clones, not every one. The DNA was the basis for D and trimming; V, J and clone size are from that table. The sample shows roughly 82,000 clones, roughly 86% of them seen only once. This clone was counted between two and nine times.

The chain employs TRBV7-2 and TRBJ1-3; D ambiguous. The sample was peripheral blood. The origin of this receptor is a man in his 60s with acute or convalescent COVID-19. CDR3: CASSVTRGNTIYF. Written as DNA, the CDR3 is TGTGCCAGCAGCGTCACTCGTGGAAACACCATATATTTT.